This entry concerns a single T cell receptor beta chain. Its antigen target is currently unknown. No much larger clonotype is one base removed from it; base qualities were not supplied. The entry originates in a study of T cell changes during pregnancy in multiple sclerosis (dated by TCRdb to between 2018 and 2021). In the study overall: The study looked at changes in the T cell repertoire across pregnancy in women with multiple sclerosis.

Receptor libraries were prepared by the immunoSEQ multiplex PCR assay. In its TCRdb copy, this immuneACCESS table keeps in-frame sequences only and misses some clones. Where compared with another copy, unresolved V genes explain less than half of these, and the others have no known cause. The sample contains more than 45,000 clones, roughly 93% of them found a single time. The ten top clones hold approximately 3.8% of the sample. After removal of 0 bases from V and 3 bases from J, the junction retains 3 bases not matched to a gene. Per the germline V gene, MNHEY is the CDR1 and SVGAGI is the CDR2. The CDR3 has 15 amino acids, counting the end cysteine and phenylalanine. Just the 45-base CDR3 DNA is kept, in frame starting at base 1.

The sequencing used CD8+ T cells from peripheral blood mononuclear cells, collected in the second trimester of pregnancy. The origin of this receptor is a female donor with multiple sclerosis, enrolled in a pregnancy study. The rearrangement combines TRBV6-5 with TRBJ1-1, with 8 middle bases fitting TRBD1. The CDR3 protein is CASSYSTGGDTEAFF. In nucleotides, the sequence is TGTGCCAGCAGTTACTCTACAGGGGGGGACACTGAAGCTTTCTTT.